The 9 T cell receptor beta chains presented below share a single source sample, sequenced in a study of radiation and T cells in renal cell carcinoma. The data were produced by immunoSEQ multiplex PCR, yet TCRdb's version contains in-frame clones alone and is incomplete. The sample has tens of thousands of clones; just over 85% are singletons. The time point is: blood 2 weeks post-SBRT. As for treatment: 15 Gy SBRT to primary tumor, nephrectomy 4 weeks later. The sample here was blood, taken from a patient whose treatment included radiotherapy and nephrectomy. These receptors were taken from a woman aged 45-65 years with renal cell carcinoma.

The chain carries TRBV7-2 and TRBJ1-1; the match to TRBD1 covers 7 bases. From germline, CDR1 is SGHTA and CDR2 FQGNSA. CDR3 length equals 15 residues. The J segment lost 3 bases and the V segment lost 4 bases, leaving 8 bases of the junction unmatched. CDR3: CASSSSGGLDTEAFF. In DNA, the CDR3 is TGTGCCAGCAGCTCCTCAGGGGGGCTGGACACTGAAGCTTTCTTT.

J is TRBJ2-7 and V is TRBV11-3, with TRBD1 as a possible D gene (5 bases). V was clipped by 0 bases and J by 6 bases, with 9 bases between them. CDR1 SGHNT and CDR2 YENEEA come from the germline V gene. The CDR3 sequence is 13 residues long. The CDR3 DNA sequence: TGTGCCAGCAGCTTAGACAGGGTAGGCGAGCAGTACTTC. Amino acids: CASSLDRVGEQYF.

This clone has a single count. This chain links TRBV4-3 with TRBJ2-1, with D perhaps TRBD1 (5 bases). This CDR3 comprises 16 residues. The germline V gene has CDR1 LGHNA and CDR2 YSLEER. Trimming removed 3 bases from V and 5 bases from J, with 17 bases in between. CDR3 sequence reads: CASSQMMGQGNNEQFF. CDR3 nucleotides: TGCGCCAGCAGCCAGATGATGGGGCAGGGTAACAATGAGCAGTTCTTC.

As to this clone: One end of the junction fails to match germline, which may point to a read error. The chain uses TRBV4-2 and TRBJ1-2; D remains unclear. The CDR3 totals 15 residues. CDR1 and CDR2 from the germline V gene are LGHNA and YNFKEQ. The chain's CDR3 is CASSPRQVHTNGCTF. The CDR3 DNA reads as TGTGCCAGCAGCCCCAGGCAGGTTCATACGAATGGCTGCACCTTC.

The V gene is TRBV7-9, the J gene TRBJ2-3; D remains unclear. V was clipped by 3 bases and J by 1 base, with 5 bases between them. Germline values: CDR1 SEHNR, CDR2 FQNEAQ (reference sequence). The CDR3 spans 13 residues. In DNA form, the CDR3 reads TGTGCCAGCAGCTTCGACGGCACAGATACGCAGTATTTT. Its protein product is CASSFDGTDTQYF.

The rearrangement links TRBV4-2 to TRBJ1-3; D unresolved. V shed 1 base and J shed 4 bases, with 11 bases lying between them. Looked up from germline, CDR1 is LGHNA and CDR2 is YNFKEQ. The CDR3 spans 15 residues. CDR3 DNA: TGTGCCAGCAGCCAAGTAGGGCCTTCCGGAAACACCATATATTTT. Translating it yields CASSQVGPSGNTIYF.

The chain links TRBV7-8 to TRBJ2-3; a possible D gene is TRBD2 (5 bases). CDR1 and CDR2 (germline): SGHVS, FQNEAQ. V was cut by 0 bases and J by 3 bases, with 10 bases left in between. This CDR3 comprises 15 residues. CDR3 sequence reads: CASSLAGAETDTQYF. The CDR3 bases are TGTGCCAGCAGCTTAGCGGGAGCGGAGACAGATACGCAGTATTTT.

The chain is built from TRBV6-6 and TRBJ1-4; D is ambiguous. The CDR3 is made up of 11 amino acids. The V end was cut by 10 bases, the J end by 3 bases, with 6 bases between. Germline values: CDR1 MNHNY, CDR2 SVGAGI (reference sequence). DNA of the CDR3: TGTGCCACCACGGCTAATGAAAAACTGTTTTTT. This sequence encodes CATTANEKLFF.

This clone occurred a few times. The CDR3: CASSSSGRGYGYTF. The CDR3 DNA follows: TGTGCCAGCAGCTCATCGGGGCGCGGGTATGGCTACACCTTC. The J gene is TRBJ1-2, the V gene TRBV28; a possible D gene is TRBD1 (5 bases). V lost 6 bases and J lost 5, with 16 bases in between. This CDR3 has 14 amino acids. CDR1 MDHEN and CDR2 SYDVKM come from the germline V gene.